This T cell receptor (beta chain) emerged from a study of cytomegalovirus exposure and HLA in healthy donors. Study-wide points: The study had only CMV serostatus as immune exposure information. The analysis excluded some indistinguishable V segments, including TRBV6-2 and TRBV6-3.

After removal of 2 bases from V and 7 bases from J, the junction contained 14 bases not matched to a gene. CDR1 GTSNPN and CDR2 SVGIG come from the germline V gene (reference sequence). The CDR3 has 17 amino acids. Amplification used 60 Vbeta primers and 13 Jbeta primers. The table came from immunoSEQ multiplex PCR; TCRdb's copy has only in-frame clones and leaves some out. The sample carries about 260,000 clones, approximately 84% recorded once. Samples came from healthy bone marrow donors. Worth noting for this clone: Its target is not known.

This chain links TRBV30 with TRBJ1-6; 7 bases map to TRBD1. The TCR originated in a woman between 40 and 55 years old in good health and CMV-seropositive. Sequenced sample: PBMCs. CDR3 bases: TGTGCCTGGAGTCGGGATAGGACCCAGGGGGGCAATTCACCCCTCCACTTT. Residues: CAWSRDRTQGGNSPLHF.